This entry concerns a single TCR beta chain. Original handling: Amplifying reference gene primers gave estimates of nucleated cell counts. Clones were sequenced by immunoSEQ multiplex PCR, and TCRdb holds only the in-frame ones, with some missing. Clonal size and the V and J genes are those of that table, whereas D and trimming came from the DNA. The repertoire includes under 300,000 clones, around 85% of them detected once, and roughly 6.4% sits in the top ten. The sample comes from a study of blood T cell repertoires in COVID-19. Looking at the study overall: Both acute and convalescent COVID-19 samples were obtained from the United States, Italy and Spain. PBMCs, B-cell-depleted T cells, or T cells were the source of the cDNA or gDNA that made up the material.

The CDR3 extends over 16 amino acids. With V trimmed by 0 bases and J by 1 base, 0 bases remained unmatched. Germline V gene sequence: CDR1 SGHRS, CDR2 YFSETQ. The rearrangement links TRBV5-1 to TRBJ2-2, with 10 positions matching TRBD2. Sequenced input: peripheral blood. The source is a woman aged 55 to 70 with active or convalescent COVID-19. CDR3 region: CASSLGLAGNTGELFF. CDR3 nucleotides: TGCGCCAGCAGCTTGGGACTAGCGGGGAACACCGGGGAGCTGTTTTTT.